This passage covers 6 T cell receptor beta chains from one sample sequenced in a study of T-cell reconstitution after alpha-beta-depleted transplantation in children. Unique molecular identifiers were incorporated during preparation of the TCRbeta library. MiXCR, applied by TCRdb to the PCR reads, yields one record per CDR3 protein. The table lists 240,000 or so distinct CDR3 sequences, around 11% of them singletons. The material sequenced was PBMCs from the stem cell graft donor, taken from the stem cell graft. These receptors all come from a human donor who donated a stem cell graft to a child with acute lymphoblastic leukemia.

This clonotype has at least ten counts. The chain recombines TRBV29-1 with TRBJ2-3, with D possibly TRBD1 on 7 matching bases. CDR3 size: 14 residues. Trimming left V 7 bases short and J 4 bases short, with 18 bases between. Per germline, CDR1 SQVTM and CDR2 ANQGSEA. The CDR3 nucleotides are TGCAGCGCCTTGACAGGGAGGCGCGCAGATACGCAGTATTTT. As protein: CSALTGRRADTQYF.

V and J are TRBV30 and TRBJ2-1; perhaps TRBD1 as D (5 bases). CDR1 GTSNPN and CDR2 SVGIG come from the germline V gene (reference sequence). The ends were cut back, 0 bases at V and 7 bases at J, with 16 bases in the middle. This CDR3 is built from 15 residues. CDR3 region: CAWSVPRVRVNEQFF. The CDR3 nucleotides are TGTGCCTGGAGTGTCCCCAGGGTGCGAGTAAATGAGCAGTTCTTC.

This rearrangement joins TRBV27 to TRBJ1-1, with a tentative D call TRBD1 (6 bases). V lost 4 bases, J lost 1 base, and 10 bases lay in between. The CDR3 spans 14 residues. Germline CDR1 is MNHEY and CDR2 is SMNVEV (reference sequence). As DNA, the CDR3 is TGTGCCAGCAGTTACACAGGGACGAACACTGAAGCTTTCTTT. This gives the protein CASSYTGTNTEAFF.

This clonotype was detected ten times or more. This sequence joins TRBV4-2 and TRBJ2-6; D perhaps matches TRBD2 (5 bases). Trimming left V 2 bases short and J 0 bases short, with 11 bases between. This CDR3 has 17 residues. Germline V gives CDR1 LGHNA, CDR2 YNFKEQ. DNA for the CDR3: TGTGCCAGCAGCCAACGGGGATCCAGCTCTGGGGCCAACGTCCTGACTTTC. This codes for CASSQRGSSSGANVLTF.

This clonotype was seen repeatedly, ten times or more. The chain combines TRBV15 with TRBJ1-5; no clear D gene. Germline CDR1 reads LNHNV; CDR2 reads YYDKDF (reference sequence). V lost 0 bases and J lost 1, with 10 bases in between. This CDR3 contains 16 residues. The CDR3 region is CATSRDGRLSNQPQHF. DNA for the CDR3: TGTGCCACCAGCAGAGATGGGCGGTTAAGCAATCAGCCCCAGCATTTT.

This clonotype was recorded at least ten times. The rearrangement uses TRBV20-1 and TRBJ2-7; a possible D gene is TRBD2 (5 bases). Germline-derived CDR1 and CDR2 are DFQATT and SNEGSKA (reference sequence). Trimming shortened V by 3 bases and J by 6 bases, and 15 bases separated the two germline ends. There are 13 residues in the CDR3. The chain's CDR3 is CSARPPGTSEQYF. The CDR3 nucleotides read TGCAGTGCTAGGCCCCCGGGAACGTCCGAGCAGTACTTC.